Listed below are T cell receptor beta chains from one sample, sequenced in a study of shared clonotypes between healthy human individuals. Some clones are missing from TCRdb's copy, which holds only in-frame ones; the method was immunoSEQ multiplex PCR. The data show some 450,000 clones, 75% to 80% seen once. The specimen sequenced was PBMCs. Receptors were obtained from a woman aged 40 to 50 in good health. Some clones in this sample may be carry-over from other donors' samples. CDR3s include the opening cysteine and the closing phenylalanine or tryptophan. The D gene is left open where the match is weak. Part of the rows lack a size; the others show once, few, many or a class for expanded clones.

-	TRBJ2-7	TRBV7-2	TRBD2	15	CASSPRTSGTYEQYF	TGTGCCAGCAGCCCCCGGACTAGCGGGACCTACGAGCAGTACTTC
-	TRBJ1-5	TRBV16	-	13	CASSHGGDQPQHF	TGTGCCAGCAGCCATGGGGGGGACCAGCCCCAGCATTTT
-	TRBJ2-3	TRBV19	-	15	CASSIGQGVGDTQYF	TGTGCCAGTAGTATAGGTCAGGGCGTGGGAGATACGCAGTATTTT
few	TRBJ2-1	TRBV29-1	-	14	CSALTGSSYNEQFF	TGCAGCGCCCTTACAGGGAGCTCCTACAATGAGCAGTTCTTC
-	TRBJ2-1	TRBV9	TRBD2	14	CASSVLAGYNEQFF	TGTGCCAGCAGCGTTTTAGCGGGGTACAATGAGCAGTTCTTC
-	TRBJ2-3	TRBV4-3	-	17	CASSQDSVAAFTDTQYF	TGCGCCAGCAGCCAAGACTCCGTCGCCGCCTTCACAGATACGCAGTATTTT
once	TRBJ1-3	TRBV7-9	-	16	CASSPDTGSSGNTIYF	TGTGCCAGCAGCCCAGATACGGGGAGCTCTGGAAACACCATATATTTT
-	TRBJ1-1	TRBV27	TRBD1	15	CASSSRQGGYTEAFF	TGTGCCAGCAGTTCAAGACAGGGGGGTTACACTGAAGCTTTCTTT
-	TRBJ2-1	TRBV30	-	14	CAWTPPSSYNEQFF	TGTGCCTGGACCCCGCCTAGCTCCTACAATGAGCAGTTCTTC
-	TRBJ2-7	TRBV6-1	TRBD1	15	CASSPGTAFSYEQYF	TGTGCCAGCAGTCCCGGGACAGCCTTCTCCTACGAGCAGTACTTC
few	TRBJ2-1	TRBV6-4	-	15	CASSDSTGRGDEQFF	TGTGCCAGCAGTGACTCGACCGGTAGGGGGGATGAGCAGTTCTTC